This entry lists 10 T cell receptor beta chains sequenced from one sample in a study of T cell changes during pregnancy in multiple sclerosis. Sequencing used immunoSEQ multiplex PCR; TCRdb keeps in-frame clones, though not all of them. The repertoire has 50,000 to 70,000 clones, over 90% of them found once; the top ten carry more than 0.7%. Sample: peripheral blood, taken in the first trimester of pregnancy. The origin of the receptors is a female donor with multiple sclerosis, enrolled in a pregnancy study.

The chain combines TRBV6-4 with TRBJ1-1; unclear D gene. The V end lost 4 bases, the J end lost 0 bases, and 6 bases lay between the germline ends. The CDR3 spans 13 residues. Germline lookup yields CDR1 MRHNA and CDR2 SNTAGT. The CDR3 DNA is TGTGCCAGCAGTGTAGAGATGAACACTGAAGCTTTCTTT. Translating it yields CASSVEMNTEAFF.

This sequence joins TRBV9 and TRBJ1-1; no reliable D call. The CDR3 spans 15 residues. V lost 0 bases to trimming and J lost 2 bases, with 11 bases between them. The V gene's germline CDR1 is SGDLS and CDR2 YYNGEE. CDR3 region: CASSVAAAPNTEAFF. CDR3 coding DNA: TGTGCCAGCAGCGTAGCCGCGGCCCCAAACACTGAAGCTTTCTTT.

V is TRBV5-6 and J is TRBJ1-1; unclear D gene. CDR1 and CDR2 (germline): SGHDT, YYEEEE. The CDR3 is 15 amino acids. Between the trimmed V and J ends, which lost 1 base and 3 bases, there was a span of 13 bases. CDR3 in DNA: TGTGCCAGCAGCTTGATGCCCTCTTCGGACACTGAAGCTTTCTTT. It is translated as CASSLMPSSDTEAFF.

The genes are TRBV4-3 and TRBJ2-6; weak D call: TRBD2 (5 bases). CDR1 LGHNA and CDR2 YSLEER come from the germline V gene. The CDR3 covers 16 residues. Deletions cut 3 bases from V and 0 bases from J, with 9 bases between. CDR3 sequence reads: CASSQDTSSGANVLTF. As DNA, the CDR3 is TGCGCCAGCAGCCAGGATACTAGCTCTGGGGCCAACGTCCTGACTTTC.

As DNA, the CDR3 is TGTGCCAGCAGCAAAGCGGCACCCGCCACAGATACGCAGTATTTT. Its protein product is CASSKAAPATDTQYF. The V call is TRBV21-1, the J call TRBJ2-3; TRBD1, the table's D call, lacks a check against the DNA. TRBV21-1 constitutes a pseudogene. This CDR3 is 15 amino acids long.

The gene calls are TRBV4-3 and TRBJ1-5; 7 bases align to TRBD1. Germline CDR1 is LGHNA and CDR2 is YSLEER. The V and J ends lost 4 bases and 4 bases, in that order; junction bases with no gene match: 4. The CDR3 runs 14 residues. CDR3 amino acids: CASSPGTVNQPQHF. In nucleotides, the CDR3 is TGCGCCAGCAGCCCCGGGACAGTAAATCAGCCCCAGCATTTT.

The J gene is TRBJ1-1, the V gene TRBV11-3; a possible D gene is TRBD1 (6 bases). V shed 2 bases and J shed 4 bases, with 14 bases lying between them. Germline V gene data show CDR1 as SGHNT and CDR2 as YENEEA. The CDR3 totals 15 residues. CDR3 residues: CASSLSGARGTEAFF. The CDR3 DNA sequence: TGTGCCAGCAGCTTATCAGGGGCCCGGGGCACTGAAGCTTTCTTT. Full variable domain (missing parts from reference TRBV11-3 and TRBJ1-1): EAGVVQSPRYKIIEKKQPVAFWCNPISGHNTLYWYLQNLGQGPELLIRYENEEAVDDSQLPKDRFSAERLKGVDSTLKIQPAELGDSAVYLCASSLSGARGTEAFFGQGTRLTVV.

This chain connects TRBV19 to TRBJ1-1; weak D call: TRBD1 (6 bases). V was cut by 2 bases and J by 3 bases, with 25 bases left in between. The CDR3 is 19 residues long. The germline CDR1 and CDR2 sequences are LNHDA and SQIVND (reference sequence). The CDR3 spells CASSIRGWWDTSAYTEAFF. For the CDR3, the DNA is TGTGCCAGTAGTATAAGGGGGTGGTGGGATACCTCGGCGTACACTGAAGCTTTCTTT.

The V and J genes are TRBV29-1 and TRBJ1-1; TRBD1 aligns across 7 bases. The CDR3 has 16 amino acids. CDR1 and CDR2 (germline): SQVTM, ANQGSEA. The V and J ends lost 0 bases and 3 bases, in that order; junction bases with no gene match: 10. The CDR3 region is CSVEDRQGYEDTEAFF. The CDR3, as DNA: TGCAGCGTTGAAGACCGACAGGGCTACGAGGACACTGAAGCTTTCTTT. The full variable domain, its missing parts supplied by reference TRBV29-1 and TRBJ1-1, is SAVISQKPSRDICQRGTSLTIQCQVDSQVTMMFWYRQQPGQSLTLIATANQGSEATYESGFVIDKFPISRPNLTFSTLTVSNMSPEDSSIYLCSVEDRQGYEDTEAFFGQGTRLTVV.

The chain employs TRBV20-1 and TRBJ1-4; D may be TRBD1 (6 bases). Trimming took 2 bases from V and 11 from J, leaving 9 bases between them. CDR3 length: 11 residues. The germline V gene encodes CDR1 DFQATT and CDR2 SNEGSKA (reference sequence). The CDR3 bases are TGCAGTGCTAGAAACACAGGGAAACTGTTTTTT. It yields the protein CSARNTGKLFF.